The 23 T cell receptor beta chains reported below all come from one sample, sequenced in a study of cytomegalovirus exposure and HLA in healthy donors. The PCR contained 60 Vbeta and 13 Jbeta primers. Assay used: immunoSEQ multiplex PCR; TCRdb lists only in-frame clones, some missing. The sample has approximately 200,000 clones; approximately 85% are singletons. The sequenced sample was PBMCs. The receptors originated from a girl between 10 and 17 years old in good health and CMV-seropositive.

V and J are TRBV5-1 and TRBJ2-3, with 9 bases identical to TRBD2. From germline, CDR1 is SGHRS and CDR2 YFSETQ. The length of the CDR3 is 16 residues. With V trimmed by 0 bases and J by 4 bases, 6 bases remained unmatched. The CDR3 here is CASSLEFSGGPDTQYF. The DNA of the CDR3 is TGCGCCAGCAGCTTGGAGTTTAGCGGGGGACCAGATACGCAGTATTTT.

This clone was counted a single time. The CDR3 protein is CASSVRQGPNYGYTF. The CDR3 region has the DNA TGTGCCAGCAGCGTAAGGCAGGGGCCTAACTATGGCTACACCTTC. This chain links TRBV9 with TRBJ1-2; D might be TRBD1 (6 bases). This CDR3 is 15 amino acids long. V was cut by 1 base and J by 0 bases, with 10 bases left in between. The germline V gene has CDR1 SGDLS and CDR2 YYNGEE.

The rearrangement links TRBV6-1 to TRBJ1-3; possible D gene TRBD1, 5 bases. There are 14 residues in the CDR3. Germline CDR1 is MNHNS and CDR2 is SASEGT. The V gene lost 3 bases and the J gene lost 4 bases, with 10 bases spanning the gap. CDR3 bases: TGTGCCAGCAGTGACGCGGGGCGCGGAAACACCATATATTTT. Translated: CASSDAGRGNTIYF.

V and J are TRBV4-1 and TRBJ2-2; 11 positions match TRBD2. CDR1 is MGHRA and CDR2 is YSYEKL in the germline V gene. CDR3 length: 16 residues. V gave up 6 bases and J gave up 7 bases; unmatched junction bases: 10. CDR3 sequence: CASSSGGASIGGELFF. In nucleotides, the CDR3 is TGCGCCAGCAGTAGCGGGGGGGCCTCAATCGGCGGGGAGCTGTTTTTT.

V is TRBV7-9 and J is TRBJ1-1; TRBD1 aligns across 7 bases. The CDR3 covers 16 residues. Losses at the gene ends were 4 bases for V and 12 bases for J; bases not matched to a gene: 20. Germline CDR1 and CDR2: SEHNR and FQNEAQ (reference sequence). CDR3: CASSSTAPDRVGPSFF. CDR3 coding DNA: TGTGCCAGCAGCTCCACAGCCCCCGACAGGGTAGGTCCATCTTTCTTT.

This rearrangement joins TRBV5-6 to TRBJ1-5; D call uncertain. The germline CDR1 and CDR2 sequences are SGHDT and YYEEEE. This CDR3 is 14 amino acids long. Trimming removed 2 bases at V and 3 bases at J, with 9 bases between. The CDR3 DNA sequence: TGTGCCAGCAGCTTTTCGGGTCTCAATCAGCCCCAGCATTTT. Protein: CASSFSGLNQPQHF.

The genes are TRBV6-6 and TRBJ2-1; 9 bases are shared with TRBD1. Per germline, CDR1 MNHNY and CDR2 SVGAGI (reference sequence). With V trimmed by 8 bases and J by 6 bases, 8 bases remained unmatched. This CDR3 region has 14 residues. This CDR3 is CASRTGGDPNEQFF. CDR3 sequence (DNA): TGTGCCAGCCGAACAGGGGGCGATCCCAATGAGCAGTTCTTC.

This clone was seen a few times. The chain is built from TRBV10-3 and TRBJ2-5; 11 bases map to TRBD2. The trim removed 0 bases at V and 6 bases at J, leaving 3 bases unmatched. Looked up from germline, CDR1 is ENHRY and CDR2 is SYGVKD. CDR3 length: 15 residues. As DNA, the CDR3 is TGTGCCATCAGTGAGTCTACTAGCGGGGGCAAGACCCAGTACTTC. This sequence encodes CAISESTSGGKTQYF.

V is TRBV13 and J is TRBJ2-1; 8 bases agree with TRBD2. Germline assignment: CDR1 PRHDT and CDR2 FYEKMQ (reference sequence). CDR3 length: 14 residues. V shed 6 bases and J 9 bases; nucleotides not matched to a gene: 10. CDR3 residues: CASRDRGGDGEQFF. DNA for the CDR3: TGTGCCAGCAGGGATCGGGGGGGCGACGGTGAGCAGTTCTTC.

The CDR3 coding sequence is TGCGCCAGCAGCCAGGGGGCCTCGAACTATGGCTACACCTTC. As protein: CASSQGASNYGYTF. This chain connects TRBV4-3 to TRBJ1-2, with a tentative D call TRBD1 (6 bases). This CDR3 is built from 14 residues. Trimming left V 3 bases short and J 2 bases short, with 10 bases between. Per germline, CDR1 LGHNA and CDR2 YSLEER.

In its sample, this clone was seen once. The rearrangement links TRBV25-1 to TRBJ1-3, with TRBD1 matching over 9 bases. The V gene end was trimmed by 6 bases and the J gene end by 2 bases; junction bases not matched to a gene: 5. Germline CDR1 is MGHDK and CDR2 is SYGVNS. The CDR3 spans 15 residues. CDR3 bases: TGTGCCAGCAGGGACACAGGGGGCGCTGGAAACACCATATATTTT. This translates into CASRDTGGAGNTIYF.

The chain combines TRBV7-9 with TRBJ2-5; 7 nucleotides line up with TRBD2. Germline V gene sequence: CDR1 SEHNR, CDR2 FQNEAQ (reference sequence). The CDR3 loop spans 13 amino acids. V shed 5 bases and J 5 bases; nucleotides not matched to a gene: 5. The CDR3 is CASSPVGGETQYF. CDR3 nucleotide sequence: TGTGCCAGCAGCCCCGTCGGGGGGGAGACCCAGTACTTC.

This sequence joins TRBV27 and TRBJ2-7; the match to TRBD1 covers 12 bases. The germline V gene has CDR1 MNHEY and CDR2 SMNVEV (reference sequence). J gave up 2 bases and V 2 bases, and 1 base lay outside the gene matches. The CDR3 consists of 15 residues. CDR3 loop: CASSLGTGGPYEQYF. CDR3 bases: TGTGCCAGCAGTTTAGGGACAGGGGGCCCCTACGAGCAGTACTTC.

In the case of this clone: A junction boundary mismatches the germline segment, possibly from a read error. The chain links TRBV4-1 to TRBJ1-4; TRBD1 is a possible D gene (6 bases). The CDR3 extends over 13 amino acids. CDR1 MGHRA and CDR2 YSYEKL come from the germline V gene. CDR3 bases: TGCGCCAGCAGCCAAGTTGCCCGACAGGCAGAACTTTTT. This gives the protein CASSQVARQAELF.

In this sample, this clone turned up a few times. CDR3 protein: CASSQDLTGGSYEQYF. The CDR3 DNA reads TGCGCCAGCAGCCAAGATTTGACAGGGGGTTCCTACGAGCAGTACTTC. J is TRBJ2-7 and V is TRBV4-1; 9 bases line up with TRBD1. Germline loops: CDR1 MGHRA, CDR2 YSYEKL. This CDR3 contains 16 residues. The trim removed 0 bases at V and 1 base at J, leaving 4 bases unmatched.

This sequence joins TRBV6-5 and TRBJ2-7; perhaps TRBD2 as D (5 bases). Trimming removed 2 bases from V and 3 bases from J, with 8 bases in between. The germline V gene encodes CDR1 MNHEY and CDR2 SVGAGI. The length of the CDR3 is 13 residues. CDR3 bases: TGTGCCAGCAGTTACGCGGGTGGCTACGAGCAGTACTTC. Translated: CASSYAGGYEQYF.

The CDR3 loop is CASSYTGGGREKLFF. The CDR3, as DNA: TGTGCCAGCAGCTACACAGGGGGTGGGCGTGAAAAACTGTTTTTT. The chain recombines TRBV6-5 with TRBJ1-4; TRBD1 matches 8 bases. The J segment lost 7 bases and the V segment lost 6 bases, leaving 10 bases of the junction unmatched. The germline V gene encodes CDR1 MNHEY and CDR2 SVGAGI. CDR3 length: 15 amino acids.

V is TRBV19 and J is TRBJ2-7, with D perhaps matching TRBD1 (6 bases). The CDR3 is 16 residues long. CDR1 and CDR2 (germline): LNHDA, SQIVND (reference sequence). V gave up 3 bases and J gave up 2 bases, with 17 bases separating them. This CDR3 reads CASSIPGQRGTYEQYF. The CDR3 DNA reads TGTGCCAGTAGTATCCCCGGACAGAGAGGTACCTACGAGCAGTACTTC.

The chain couples TRBV9 to TRBJ1-1; a weak D match, TRBD1 (6 bases). The V end was cut by 4 bases, the J end by 4 bases, with 17 bases between. CDR1 and CDR2 (germline): SGDLS, YYNGEE. This CDR3 has 15 amino acids. The CDR3 here is CASSPHGQPGTEAFF. DNA of the CDR3: TGTGCCAGCAGCCCCCACGGACAGCCAGGCACTGAAGCTTTCTTT.

Only one count was recorded for this clone. The V and J genes are TRBV9 and TRBJ2-1; 8 bases match TRBD2. J was trimmed by 3 bases and V by 4 bases; bases with no gene match: 6. Germline V gene sequence: CDR1 SGDLS, CDR2 YYNGEE. This CDR3 is 15 amino acids long. CDR3 bases: TGTGCCAGCAGCCTCGGGGGGGGCTACTACAATGAGCAGTTCTTC. It specifies CASSLGGGYYNEQFF. Full variable domain (outside the CDR3, taken from reference TRBV9 and TRBJ2-1): DSGVTQTPKHLITATGQRVTLRCSPRSGDLSVYWYQQSLDQGLQFLIQYYNGEERAKGNILERFSAQQFPDLHSELNLSSLELGDSALYFCASSLGGGYYNEQFFGPGTRLTVL.

This clone was recorded a few times. The gene calls are TRBV12-2 and TRBJ2-7; TRBD1 reflects the table's D call only, with no check against the DNA. TRBV12-2 is given as a pseudogene. The CDR3 is 16 residues long. CDR3 loop: CASRFPKGQGTYEQYF. Here the CDR3 DNA reads TGTGCAAGTCGCTTCCCGAAAGGACAGGGAACTTACGAGCAGTACTTC.

This clone was counted a few times. V gene TRBV10-3 combines with J gene TRBJ1-5; 7 nucleotides line up with TRBD1. The CDR3 is 15 amino acids. CDR1 and CDR2 from the germline V gene are ENHRY and SYGVKD. The V gene end was trimmed by 5 bases and the J gene end by 5 bases; junction bases not matched to a gene: 9. CDR3 amino acids: CAISRGQGVDQPQHF. CDR3 DNA: TGTGCCATCAGTAGGGGCCAGGGGGTTGATCAGCCCCAGCATTTT.

The rearrangement links TRBV5-1 to TRBJ2-5; no reliable D call. CDR1 is SGHRS, CDR2 YFSETQ, per germline. V dropped 0 bases and J dropped 9 bases, with 15 bases sitting between them. The CDR3 contains 14 residues. The CDR3 sequence is CASSLAEIGSAQYF. CDR3 in DNA: TGCGCCAGCAGCTTGGCGGAGATCGGCTCGGCCCAGTACTTC. The complete variable domain, with remaining parts taken from reference TRBV5-1 and TRBJ2-5, reads KAGVTQTPRYLIKTRGQQVTLSCSPISGHRSVSWYQQTPGQGLQFLFEYFSETQRNKGNFPGRFSGRQFSNSRSEMNVSTLELGDSALYLCASSLAEIGSAQYFGPGTRLLVL.